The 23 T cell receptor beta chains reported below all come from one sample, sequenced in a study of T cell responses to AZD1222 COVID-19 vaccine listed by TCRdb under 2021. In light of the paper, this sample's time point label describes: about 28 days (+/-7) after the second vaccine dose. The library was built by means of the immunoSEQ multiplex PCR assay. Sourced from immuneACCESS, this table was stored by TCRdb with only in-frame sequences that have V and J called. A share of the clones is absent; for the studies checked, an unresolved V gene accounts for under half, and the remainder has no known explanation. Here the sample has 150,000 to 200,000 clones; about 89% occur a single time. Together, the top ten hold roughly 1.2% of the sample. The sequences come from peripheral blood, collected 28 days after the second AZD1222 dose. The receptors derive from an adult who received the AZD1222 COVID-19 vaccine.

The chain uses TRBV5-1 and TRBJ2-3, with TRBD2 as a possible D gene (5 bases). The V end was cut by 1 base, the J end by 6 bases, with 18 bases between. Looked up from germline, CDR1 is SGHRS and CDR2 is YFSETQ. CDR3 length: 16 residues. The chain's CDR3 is CASSLYVGSTSDTQYF. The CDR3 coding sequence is TGCGCCAGCAGCTTGTATGTAGGGAGTACATCCGATACGCAGTATTTT.

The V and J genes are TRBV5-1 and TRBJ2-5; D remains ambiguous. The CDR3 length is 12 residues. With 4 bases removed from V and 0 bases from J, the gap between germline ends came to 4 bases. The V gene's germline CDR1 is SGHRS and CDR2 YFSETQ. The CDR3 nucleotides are TGCGCCAGCAGCCCCGACCAAGAGACCCAGTACTTC. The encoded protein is CASSPDQETQYF.

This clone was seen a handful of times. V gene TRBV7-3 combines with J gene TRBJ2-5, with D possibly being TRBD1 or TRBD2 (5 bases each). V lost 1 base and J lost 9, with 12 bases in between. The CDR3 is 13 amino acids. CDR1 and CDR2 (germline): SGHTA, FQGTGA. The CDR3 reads CASSLMGEAAQYF. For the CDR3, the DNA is TGTGCCAGCAGCTTAATGGGGGAAGCGGCCCAGTACTTC.

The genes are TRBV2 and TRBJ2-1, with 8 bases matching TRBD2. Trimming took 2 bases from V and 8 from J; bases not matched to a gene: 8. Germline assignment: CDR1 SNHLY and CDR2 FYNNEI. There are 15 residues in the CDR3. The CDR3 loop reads CASSEKAGEAYEQFF. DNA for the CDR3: TGTGCCAGCAGTGAAAAAGCGGGAGAGGCTTATGAGCAGTTCTTC.

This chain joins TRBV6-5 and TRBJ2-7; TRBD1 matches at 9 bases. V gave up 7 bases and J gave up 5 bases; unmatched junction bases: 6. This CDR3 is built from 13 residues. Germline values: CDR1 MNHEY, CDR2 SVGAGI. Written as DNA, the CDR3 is TGTGCCAGCAATAACCGGGACAGGGACGAGCAGTACTTC. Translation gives CASNNRDRDEQYF.

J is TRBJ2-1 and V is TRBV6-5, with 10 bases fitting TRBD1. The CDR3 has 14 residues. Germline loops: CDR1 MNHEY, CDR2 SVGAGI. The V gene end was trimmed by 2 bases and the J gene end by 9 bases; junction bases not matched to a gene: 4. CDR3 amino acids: CASSYGGQGVEQFF. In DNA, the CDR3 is TGTGCCAGCAGTTACGGAGGACAGGGGGTTGAGCAGTTCTTC.

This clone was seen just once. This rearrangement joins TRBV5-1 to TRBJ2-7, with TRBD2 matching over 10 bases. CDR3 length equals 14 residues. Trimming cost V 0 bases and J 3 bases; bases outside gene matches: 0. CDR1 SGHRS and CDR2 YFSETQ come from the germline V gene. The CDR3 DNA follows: TGCGCCAGCAGCTTGGAGCGGGAGGGCTACGAGCAGTACTTC. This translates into CASSLEREGYEQYF.

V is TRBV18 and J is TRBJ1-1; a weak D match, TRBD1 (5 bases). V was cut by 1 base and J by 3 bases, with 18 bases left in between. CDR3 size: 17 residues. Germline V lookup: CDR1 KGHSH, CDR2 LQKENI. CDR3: CASSPRLIGGGDTEAFF. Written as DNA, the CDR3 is TGTGCCAGCTCACCACGCTTAATTGGTGGGGGTGACACTGAAGCTTTCTTT.

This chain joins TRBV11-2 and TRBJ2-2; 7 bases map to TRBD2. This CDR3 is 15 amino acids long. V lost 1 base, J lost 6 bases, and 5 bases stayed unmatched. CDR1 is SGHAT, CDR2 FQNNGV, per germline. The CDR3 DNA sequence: TGTGCCAGCAGCTTAGCGCGGACTAGGTCCGGGGAGCTGTTTTTT. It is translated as CASSLARTRSGELFF. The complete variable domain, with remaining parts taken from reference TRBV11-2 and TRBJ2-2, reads EAGVAQSPRYKIIEKRQSVAFWCNPISGHATLYWYQQILGQGPKLLIQFQNNGVVDDSQLPKDRFSAERLKGVDSTLKIQPAKLEDSAVYLCASSLARTRSGELFFGEGSRLTVL.

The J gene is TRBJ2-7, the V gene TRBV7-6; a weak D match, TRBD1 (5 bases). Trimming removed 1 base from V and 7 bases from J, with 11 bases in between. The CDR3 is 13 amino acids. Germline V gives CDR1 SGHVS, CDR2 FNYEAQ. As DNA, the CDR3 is TGTGCCAGCAGCTTAGGAGCCGCAGGGGAGCAGTACTTC. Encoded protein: CASSLGAAGEQYF.

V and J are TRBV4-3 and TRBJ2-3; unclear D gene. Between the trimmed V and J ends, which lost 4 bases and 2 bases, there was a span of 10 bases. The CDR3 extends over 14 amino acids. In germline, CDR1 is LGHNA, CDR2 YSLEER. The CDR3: CASSLVGSTDTQYF. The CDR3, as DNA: TGCGCCAGCAGCCTTGTAGGGTCCACAGATACGCAGTATTTT.

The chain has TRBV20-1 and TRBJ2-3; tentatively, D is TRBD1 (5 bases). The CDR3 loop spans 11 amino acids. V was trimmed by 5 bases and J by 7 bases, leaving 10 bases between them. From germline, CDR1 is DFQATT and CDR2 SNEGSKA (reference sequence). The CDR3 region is CSASQGNTQYF. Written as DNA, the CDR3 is TGCAGTGCTTCGCAGGGAAATACGCAGTATTTT.

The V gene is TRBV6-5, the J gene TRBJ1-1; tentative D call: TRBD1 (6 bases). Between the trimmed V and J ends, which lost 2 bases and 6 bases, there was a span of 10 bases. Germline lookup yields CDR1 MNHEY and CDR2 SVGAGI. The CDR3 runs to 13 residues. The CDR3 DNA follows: TGTGCCAGCAGTTACCCGGGACAACCTGAAGCTTTCTTT. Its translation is CASSYPGQPEAFF.

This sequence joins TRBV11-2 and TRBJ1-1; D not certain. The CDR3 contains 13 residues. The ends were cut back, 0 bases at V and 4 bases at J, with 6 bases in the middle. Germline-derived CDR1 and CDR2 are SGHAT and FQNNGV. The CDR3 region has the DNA TGTGCCAGCAGCTTAGAATTTGGCACTGAAGCTTTCTTT. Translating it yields CASSLEFGTEAFF.

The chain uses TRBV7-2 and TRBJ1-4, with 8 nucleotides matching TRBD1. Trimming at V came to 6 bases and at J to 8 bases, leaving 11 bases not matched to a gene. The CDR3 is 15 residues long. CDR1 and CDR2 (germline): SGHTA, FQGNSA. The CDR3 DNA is TGTGCCAGCAGTAGTTGGTCAGGGGGCTTCGAAAAACTGTTTTTT. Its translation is CASSSWSGGFEKLFF.

Written as DNA, the CDR3 is TGTGCTAGTGGTTTGGGACAGGGGGGGAGGAACACTGAAGCTTTCTTT. This gives the protein CASGLGQGGRNTEAFF. The genes are TRBV12-5 and TRBJ1-1; TRBD1 aligns across 9 bases. V lost 1 base to trimming and J lost 1 base; unmatched junction nucleotides: 4. The CDR3 loop spans 16 amino acids. Germline CDR1 LGHNT, CDR2 FRNRAP.

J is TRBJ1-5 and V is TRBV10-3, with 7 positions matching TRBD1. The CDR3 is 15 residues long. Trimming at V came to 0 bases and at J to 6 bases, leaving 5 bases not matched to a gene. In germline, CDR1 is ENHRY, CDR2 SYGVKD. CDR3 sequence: CAISESTTGIQPQHF. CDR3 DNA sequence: TGTGCCATCAGTGAGTCGACGACAGGGATTCAGCCCCAGCATTTT.

The CDR3 loop reads CASSHQQGMAHEQYF. The CDR3 DNA sequence: TGTGCCAGCAGCCACCAACAGGGGATGGCCCACGAGCAGTACTTC. V gene TRBV28 combines with J gene TRBJ2-7, with 7 bases matching TRBD1. The V segment lost 6 bases and the J segment 5 bases; nucleotides outside the gene matches: 13. Germline values: CDR1 MDHEN, CDR2 SYDVKM. The CDR3 totals 15 residues.

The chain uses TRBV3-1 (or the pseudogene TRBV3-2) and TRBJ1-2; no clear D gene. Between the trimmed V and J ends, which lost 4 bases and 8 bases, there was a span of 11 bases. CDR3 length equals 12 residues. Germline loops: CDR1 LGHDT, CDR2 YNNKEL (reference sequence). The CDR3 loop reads CASSRPLGGYTF. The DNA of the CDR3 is TGTGCCAGCAGCCGGCCCCTGGGGGGCTACACCTTC.

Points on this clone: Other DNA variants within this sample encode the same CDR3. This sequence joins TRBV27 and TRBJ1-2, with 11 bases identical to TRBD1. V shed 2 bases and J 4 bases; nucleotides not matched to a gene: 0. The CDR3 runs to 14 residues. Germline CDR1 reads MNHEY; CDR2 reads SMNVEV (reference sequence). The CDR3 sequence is CASSLGTGGYGYTF. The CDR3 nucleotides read TGTGCCAGCAGTTTAGGGACAGGGGGCTATGGCTACACCTTC.

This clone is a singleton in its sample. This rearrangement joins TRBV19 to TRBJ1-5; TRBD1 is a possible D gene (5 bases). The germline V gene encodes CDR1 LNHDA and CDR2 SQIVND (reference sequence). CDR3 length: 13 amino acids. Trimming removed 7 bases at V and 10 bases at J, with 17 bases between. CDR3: CASTSQGLGPQHF. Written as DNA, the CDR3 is TGTGCCAGTACGTCCCAGGGCTTAGGCCCCCAGCATTTT.

The CDR3 here is CASSLIRDDYYEQYF. The CDR3 coding sequence is TGTGCCAGCAGTTTAATCCGGGACGACTACTACGAGCAGTACTTC. The chain uses TRBV27 and TRBJ2-7, with D perhaps being TRBD1 or TRBD2 (5 bases each). V was pared by 2 bases and J by 3 bases, with 14 bases between. The CDR3 extends over 15 amino acids. The germline CDR1 and CDR2 sequences are MNHEY and SMNVEV (reference sequence).

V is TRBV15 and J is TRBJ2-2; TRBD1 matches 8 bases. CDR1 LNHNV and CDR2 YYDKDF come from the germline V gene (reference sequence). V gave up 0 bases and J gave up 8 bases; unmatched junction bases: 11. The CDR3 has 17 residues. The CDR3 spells CATSRDIGQGARGELFF. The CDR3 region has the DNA TGTGCCACCAGCAGAGATATAGGGCAGGGGGCGCGTGGGGAGCTGTTTTTT.